A selection of T cell receptor beta chains follows, all from one sample in a study of CD8+ T cells in alopecia areata. Assay: immunoSEQ multiplex PCR; the TCRdb copy retains only in-frame clones and omits some. The sample lists about 210,000 clones, more than 45% occurring once. The sample consisted of CD4+ T cells sorted from blood, taken at week 4, from a patient treated with tofacitinib. The receptors come from a human donor with alopecia areata. Each CDR3 is given without its conserved first and last residue. The D gene is left open where the match is weak.

j_gene: TRBJ2-3; v_gene: TRBV6-6; d_gene: .; CDR3aa: ASSYPTRDSEQY
j_gene: TRBJ1-1; v_gene: TRBV29-1; d_gene: .; CDR3aa: SVEFRRLNTEAF
j_gene: TRBJ2-3; v_gene: TRBV7-9; d_gene: .; CDR3aa: ASLPDGSDTQY
j_gene: TRBJ1-2; v_gene: TRBV29-1; d_gene: TRBD1; CDR3aa: SARDSNYGYT
j_gene: TRBJ2-5; v_gene: TRBV5-1; d_gene: .; CDR3aa: ASSPAQGGETQY
j_gene: TRBJ1-5; v_gene: TRBV30; d_gene: .; CDR3aa: AWSPGWAQGPQH
j_gene: TRBJ1-2; v_gene: TRBV5-6; d_gene: .; CDR3aa: ASSKGQFGYT
j_gene: TRBJ1-2; v_gene: TRBV19; d_gene: .; CDR3aa: ASSSRNGYT
j_gene: TRBJ2-7; v_gene: TRBV18; d_gene: .; CDR3aa: ASSLGRLYEQY
j_gene: TRBJ2-1; v_gene: TRBV15; d_gene: .; CDR3aa: ATSRGRDSPQEQF
j_gene: TRBJ2-3; v_gene: TRBV29-1; d_gene: .; CDR3aa: SVEPRPSTDTQY
j_gene: TRBJ1-2; v_gene: TRBV13; d_gene: .; CDR3aa: ASTHPGYYGYT
j_gene: TRBJ2-1; v_gene: TRBV13; d_gene: .; CDR3aa: ATHRGAGEQF
j_gene: TRBJ1-1; v_gene: TRBV7-2; d_gene: .; CDR3aa: ASSLVSGKNTEAF
j_gene: TRBJ1-1; v_gene: TRBV4-1; d_gene: .; CDR3aa: ASSQVFRENTEAF
j_gene: TRBJ2-5; v_gene: TRBV29-1; d_gene: TRBD2; CDR3aa: SVGTSGGQETQY
j_gene: TRBJ2-7; v_gene: TRBV11-1; d_gene: TRBD2; CDR3aa: ASSFQGLAGADEQY
j_gene: TRBJ2-2; v_gene: TRBV4-3; d_gene: .; CDR3aa: ASSQDSNGELF
j_gene: TRBJ1-2; v_gene: TRBV29-1; d_gene: TRBD1; CDR3aa: SVTGTERTNYGYT
j_gene: TRBJ2-1; v_gene: TRBV13; d_gene: .; CDR3aa: ASSYYRSSYNEQF
j_gene: TRBJ2-1; v_gene: TRBV15; d_gene: .; CDR3aa: ATSRGITGSPQDEQF
j_gene: TRBJ1-1; v_gene: TRBV29-1; d_gene: .; CDR3aa: SVTPSSTEAF
j_gene: TRBJ1-4; v_gene: TRBV28; d_gene: .; CDR3aa: ASSSQVSIQLF
j_gene: TRBJ1-1; v_gene: TRBV29-1; d_gene: .; CDR3aa: SVVGNTEAF
j_gene: TRBJ2-7; v_gene: TRBV5-1; d_gene: .; CDR3aa: ASSLEASLGYEQY
j_gene: TRBJ2-3; v_gene: TRBV30; d_gene: TRBD2; CDR3aa: AWSGLATDTQY
j_gene: TRBJ1-2; v_gene: TRBV7-2; d_gene: .; CDR3aa: ASSPHQIGFYGYT
j_gene: TRBJ1-1; v_gene: TRBV30; d_gene: .; CDR3aa: AWKFAGATEAF
j_gene: TRBJ2-3; v_gene: TRBV2; d_gene: .; CDR3aa: ASSLGQSDTQY
j_gene: TRBJ2-1; v_gene: TRBV14; d_gene: .; CDR3aa: ASSQVTSNNEQF
j_gene: TRBJ1-1; v_gene: TRBV30; d_gene: .; CDR3aa: AWSDRKLMNTEAF
j_gene: TRBJ1-1; v_gene: TRBV29-1; d_gene: TRBD1; CDR3aa: SVVQGLATEAF